Listed below are T cell receptor beta chains from one sample, sequenced in a study of blood T cell repertoires in COVID-19. Here immunoSEQ multiplex PCR was the method, and the copy in TCRdb shows in-frame clones only, minus some. The repertoire holds 220,000 or so clones, with approximately 86% as singletons. The sequenced sample consisted of PBMCs or T cells enriched from blood (not recorded which). All receptors derive from a woman aged 45-65 years with acute COVID-19. Both conserved end residues are part of each CDR3. D genes are given only for firm matches. Size values are once, few and many counts, or a class for expanded clones, and some rows have none.

D,V,J,size,DNA,CDR3
-,TRBV7-9,TRBJ2-7,once,TGTGCCAGCAGCAACCCCCAACAGGGATGGTTCTCGTACGAGCAGTACTTC,CASSNPQQGWFSYEQYF
-,TRBV5-1,TRBJ2-7,-,TGCGCCAGCAGCGGATCACCACAGGGGGGGGACGAGCAGTACTTC,CASSGSPQGGDEQYF
TRBD1,TRBV27,TRBJ1-4,-,TGTGCCAGCAGTTTAGGGACAGGCCGGGCCCAAAATGAAAAACTGTTTTTT,CASSLGTGRAQNEKLFF
-,TRBV4-1,TRBJ2-1,-,TGCGCCAGCAGCCAAGACAGGGTGTACAATGAGCAGTTCTTC,CASSQDRVYNEQFF
TRBD1,TRBV19,TRBJ1-1,-,TGTGCCAGTAGTCCTCGGACAGGGATGGGCACTGAAGCTTTCTTT,CASSPRTGMGTEAFF
-,TRBV28,TRBJ2-5,-,TGTGCCAGCAGTTTCGGCAGGCTCCAAGAGACCCAGTACTTC,CASSFGRLQETQYF
TRBD2,TRBV7-2,TRBJ2-5,once,TGTGCCAGCAGCTTATGGAGTGGGCGGGAGGGAGAGACCCAGTACTTC,CASSLWSGREGETQYF
TRBD1,TRBV2,TRBJ1-6,-,TGTGCCAGCAATGGAAGGACAGGGGTTTCACCCCTCCACTTT,CASNGRTGVSPLHF
-,TRBV28,TRBJ1-2,-,TGTGCCAGCAGGGACGGGGGAGCTAACTATGGCTACACCTTC,CASRDGGANYGYTF
TRBD2,TRBV9,TRBJ2-7,-,TGTGCCAGCAGCGTAGCGGGAGGGACCTACGAGCAGTACTTC,CASSVAGGTYEQYF
TRBD1,TRBV7-2,TRBJ1-1,-,TGTGCCAGCAGCTCGTCCGGGACAGTGAACACTGAAGCTTTCTTT,CASSSSGTVNTEAFF
TRBD1,TRBV6-6,TRBJ1-5,-,TGTGCCAGCAGTAAGACCGGACAGGGCAATCAGCCCCAGCATTTT,CASSKTGQGNQPQHF
-,TRBV19,TRBJ1-2,-,TGTGCCAGTAAACCCCGGGGATCATATGGCTACACCTTC,CASKPRGSYGYTF
TRBD1,TRBV19,TRBJ2-7,-,TGTGCCTATCAGAGGAATTTACAGGGGAGCTCCTACGAGCAGTACTTC,CAYQRNLQGSSYEQYF
TRBD2,TRBV2,TRBJ2-1,-,TGTGCCAGCAGTGAAAGGTCTAGCGGGAGCCAGCAGTTCTTC,CASSERSSGSQQFF
-,TRBV7-9,TRBJ2-1,-,TGTGCCAGCAGCGCTACTAGCTCATTCCTTTACAATGAGCAGTTCTTC,CASSATSSFLYNEQFF
-,TRBV6-5,TRBJ1-2,-,TGTGCCAGCAGTCCACAGTACTCCCTACACTATGGCTACACCTTC,CASSPQYSLHYGYTF
TRBD1,TRBV28,TRBJ1-4,-,TGTGCCAGCAGTTTATCAGGGGGCCATAATGAAAAACTGTTTTTT,CASSLSGGHNEKLFF
TRBD1,TRBV6-1,TRBJ2-7,-,TGTGCCAGCAGTGAAGAGGACAGGGGGGGCTCCTACGAGCAGTACTTC,CASSEEDRGGSYEQYF
-,TRBV30,TRBJ1-5,-,TGTGCCTGGAGCGGGGGGGATAGCAATCAGCCCCAGCATTTT,CAWSGGDSNQPQHF
TRBD2,TRBV28,TRBJ2-2,-,TGTGCCAGCAGTTTAGGGACCAGCGGGGCCGGGGAGCTGTTTTTT,CASSLGTSGAGELFF
-,TRBV18,TRBJ2-7,-,TGTGCCAGCTCACCACCAACAGGAGGGGGCGGCGAGCAGTACTTC,CASSPPTGGGGEQYF
-,TRBV11-2,TRBJ2-2,-,TGTGCCAGCAGCTTAGGACTGACCGGGGAGCTGTTTTTT,CASSLGLTGELFF
-,TRBV18,TRBJ1-4,-,TGTGCCAGCTCACCAGGGGGGGGCCCTCGGGAAAAACTGTTTTTT,CASSPGGGPREKLFF
TRBD1,TRBV3-1/TRBV3-2,TRBJ2-1,-,TGTGCCAGCAGCCAAAGGGGACAGCGTGAGCAGTTCTTC,CASSQRGQREQFF
TRBD1,TRBV12-5,TRBJ2-1,-,TGTGCTAGTGGTCGACAGGGGGACTCCTACAATGAGCAGTTCTTC,CASGRQGDSYNEQFF
-,TRBV5-6,TRBJ1-5,-,TGTGCCAGCAGCTTGATGCAGGCAGATAGCAATCAGCCCCAGCATTTT,CASSLMQADSNQPQHF
TRBD2,TRBV7-2,TRBJ2-1,-,TGTGCCAGCAGCTTAGCTGCGGGAGGGCCAATTAATGAGCAGTTCTTC,CASSLAAGGPINEQFF
-,TRBV6-2/TRBV6-3,TRBJ1-5,-,TGTGCCAGCAGTTTTGTGCTATATCAGCCCCAGCATTTT,CASSFVLYQPQHF
TRBD2,TRBV11-2,TRBJ2-2,-,TGTGCCAGCAGCTCATCGCCGGGACTAGCGACCGGGGAGCTGTTTTTT,CASSSSPGLATGELFF
-,TRBV7-9,TRBJ2-3,-,TGTGCCAGCAGGGATACGGAGGGAGTTACGCAGTATTTT,CASRDTEGVTQYF
-,TRBV7-9,TRBJ2-4,-,TGTGCCAGCAGCTTAGTCTCCGCAGGCCCCAAAAACATTCAGTACTTC,CASSLVSAGPKNIQYF
-,TRBV2,TRBJ2-7,-,TGTGCCAGCAGTGAAGCTATCGGCCAGGCGCAGTACTTC,CASSEAIGQAQYF
TRBD1,TRBV4-1,TRBJ1-5,-,TGCGCCAGCAGCCAAGATTGGACAGGGGTGGCAAATCAGCCCCAGCATTTT,CASSQDWTGVANQPQHF
TRBD1,TRBV2,TRBJ2-7,-,TGTGCCAGCAGTGAGGGGGACAGGACCTACGAGCAGTACTTC,CASSEGDRTYEQYF
TRBD2,TRBV7-2,TRBJ2-3,-,TGTGCCAGCAGCTTAAGACGAGGACTAGCGGGAGGTAGCACAGATACGCAGTATTTT,CASSLRRGLAGGSTDTQYF
-,TRBV25-1,TRBJ1-2,-,TGTGCCAGCAGTGGATCGGGAAACAACTATGGCTACACCTTC,CASSGSGNNYGYTF
TRBD2,TRBV7-3,TRBJ2-1,-,TGTGCCAGCAGTTATTACCCCGCCTCTAGCGGGAGAGAAAATGAGCAGTTCTTC,CASSYYPASSGRENEQFF
TRBD2,TRBV7-9,TRBJ2-2,-,TGTGCCAGCAGCTTAGGGTTTATCGCGGGAGTAGGCGGGGAGCTGTTTTTT,CASSLGFIAGVGGELFF
TRBD2,TRBV7-9,TRBJ2-7,-,TGTGCCAGCAGCCCGCGCAACCAGCCCGGGACTAGCTACGAGCAGTACTTC,CASSPRNQPGTSYEQYF
-,TRBV3-1/TRBV3-2,TRBJ1-2,-,TGTGCCAGCAGCCAAGATGCGGCAGTTTATGGCTACACCTTC,CASSQDAAVYGYTF